These 17 T cell receptor beta chains were sequenced from one sample in a study of blood T cells in healthy people across ages. The second PCR ran about 6 to 12 cycles with a sample-barcoded 5' primer and J-beta primers. From the 5' RACE reads, TCRdb called clonotypes with MiXCR, one entry per CDR3 protein. The sample includes about 970,000 distinct CDR3 sequences, roughly half seen only once; the top ten take about a fifth. The sequencing input was blood. The source of these receptors is a woman aged 55 to 70 in good health.

This clonotype showed up just once. V and J are TRBV11-2 and TRBJ2-7; tentatively, D is TRBD1 (5 bases). The CDR3 length is 14 residues. V shed 6 bases and J shed 2 bases, with 14 bases lying between them. Germline CDR1 is SGHAT and CDR2 is FQNNGV. The CDR3 nucleotides read TGTGCCAGCAGACGGGCCACAGGTCCCTACGAGCAGTACTTC. Protein sequence: CASRRATGPYEQYF.

This clonotype was counted a single time. The rearrangement joins TRBV5-5 to TRBJ2-5; the D gene is possibly TRBD2 (6 bases). Germline V CDR1 and CDR2: SGHKS, YYEKEE (reference sequence). V lost 4 bases, J lost 0 bases, and 19 bases lay in between. The CDR3 has 17 amino acids. CDR3 nucleotide sequence: TGTGCCAGCAGCGGCTCCCCGCTCGGGACTCACCAAGAGACCCAGTACTTC. This gives the protein CASSGSPLGTHQETQYF.

This chain uses TRBV6-5 with TRBJ2-3, with D tentatively TRBD2 (5 bases). Trimming stripped 3 bases from V and 3 bases from J, with 13 bases between. Germline loops: CDR1 MNHEY, CDR2 SVGAGI. The CDR3 runs to 15 residues. DNA of the CDR3: TGTGCCAGCAGTTATACGGGGAAGGGAACAGATACGCAGTATTTT. Translation gives CASSYTGKGTDTQYF.

This clonotype was observed once. This chain connects TRBV5-1 to TRBJ2-3, with D possibly called TRBD1 or TRBD2 (6 bases each). The CDR3 consists of 14 residues. V lost 2 bases and J lost 12, with 19 bases in between. Germline V gene lookup returns CDR1 SGHRS and CDR2 YFSETQ. The CDR3 region is CASSLTGGQTLQYF. Written as DNA, the CDR3 is TGCGCCAGCAGCTTAACCGGGGGACAAACATTACAGTATTTT.

The genes are TRBV7-9 and TRBJ1-3, with TRBD1 matching over 8 bases. This CDR3 region has 18 residues. The ends lost 4 bases at V and 3 bases at J; junction bases unmatched: 14. CDR1 and CDR2 (germline): SEHNR, FQNEAQ (reference sequence). CDR3 sequence reads: CASSWDGRQGSLGNTIYF. In DNA form, the CDR3 reads TGTGCCAGCAGCTGGGACGGAAGACAGGGGAGCCTTGGAAACACCATATATTTT.

V and J are TRBV4-2 and TRBJ2-3; D is unresolved. CDR3 size: 16 residues. With 0 bases removed from V and 5 bases from J, the gap between germline ends came to 15 bases. CDR1 LGHNA and CDR2 YNFKEQ come from the germline V gene. CDR3 amino acids: CASSQELFLSGDTQYF. DNA of the CDR3: TGTGCCAGCAGCCAAGAACTTTTTTTGAGTGGAGATACGCAGTATTTT.

The gene calls are TRBV28 and TRBJ2-3; no definite D call. The germline V gene encodes CDR1 MDHEN and CDR2 SYDVKM. V was shortened by 5 bases and J by 9 bases, with 18 bases between the two germline ends. The CDR3 contains 14 residues. The CDR3 region is CASSQQLTPETQYF. The CDR3 coding sequence is TGTGCCAGCAGTCAACAGCTTACCCCGGAGACGCAGTATTTT.

There are a few counts of this clonotype. The chain carries TRBV20-1 and TRBJ2-5; 12 bases agree with TRBD1. Per germline, CDR1 DFQATT and CDR2 SNEGSKA (reference sequence). V trimming: 3 bases; J trimming: 5 bases; junction bases outside the gene matches: 7. The length of the CDR3 is 15 residues. The CDR3 here is CSASSLGQGAETQYF. The CDR3, as DNA: TGCAGTGCTAGCTCCCTGGGACAGGGGGCGGAGACCCAGTACTTC.

This clonotype was seen more than once but under ten times. This chain connects TRBV6-2 or TRBV6-3 to TRBJ2-7; D possibly corresponds to TRBD2 (5 bases). CDR3 size: 16 residues. V was pared by 4 bases and J by 3 bases, with 19 bases between. The germline V gene encodes CDR1 MNHEY and CDR2 SVGEGT. The chain's CDR3 is CASSSASLLLDYEQYF. CDR3 nucleotides: TGTGCCAGCAGTTCGGCTAGCCTTCTACTAGACTACGAGCAGTACTTC.

This clonotype appeared a few times. This sequence joins TRBV12-3 or TRBV12-4 and TRBJ1-5; a weak D match, TRBD1 (5 bases). Deletions cut 5 bases from V and 4 bases from J, with 24 bases between. The CDR3 length is 18 residues. The CDR3 is CASSPWKIRGEGNQPQHF. As DNA, the CDR3 is TGTGCCAGCAGTCCCTGGAAAATTCGGGGGGAGGGAAATCAGCCCCAGCATTTT.

V is TRBV13 and J is TRBJ2-7; TRBD2 matches 7 bases. CDR1 PRHDT and CDR2 FYEKMQ come from the germline V gene (reference sequence). After removal of 6 bases from V and 2 bases from J, the junction contained 10 bases not matched to a gene. The CDR3 spans 15 residues. The CDR3 DNA reads as TGTGCCAGCAGTACGATGGCGGGAGTCGCCTACGAGCAGTACTTC. Translating gives CASSTMAGVAYEQYF.

The chain links TRBV7-2 to TRBJ1-5, with 10 bases aligning to TRBD1. V shed 3 bases and J 5 bases; nucleotides not matched to a gene: 4. Germline-derived CDR1 and CDR2 are SGHTA and FQGNSA. The CDR3 sequence is 15 residues long. This chain's CDR3 is CASSFWGTGDQPQHF. CDR3 sequence (DNA): TGTGCCAGCAGCTTTTGGGGGACAGGGGATCAGCCCCAGCATTTT.

This chain uses TRBV9 with TRBJ2-1; TRBD2 aligns across 10 bases. V lost 2 bases to trimming and J lost 9 bases; unmatched junction nucleotides: 8. Germline CDR1 SGDLS, CDR2 YYNGEE. The CDR3 is 15 amino acids. CDR3 sequence reads: CASSVRAGGGSEQFF. Here the CDR3 DNA reads TGTGCCAGCAGCGTCCGAGCGGGAGGGGGGAGTGAGCAGTTCTTC.

The V call is TRBV20-1, the J call TRBJ2-3; 7 positions agree with TRBD2. Trimming took 8 bases from V and 4 from J; bases not matched to a gene: 12. The CDR3 runs 14 residues. In germline, CDR1 is DFQATT, CDR2 SNEGSKA (reference sequence). This chain's CDR3 is CSPKGAGAPDTQYF. CDR3 in DNA: TGCAGTCCCAAAGGGGCGGGAGCCCCAGATACGCAGTATTTT.

The chain joins TRBV20-1 to TRBJ2-3, with D possibly matching TRBD1 (8 bases). Germline assignment: CDR1 DFQATT and CDR2 SNEGSKA (reference sequence). Between the trimmed V and J ends, which lost 4 bases and 0 bases, there was a span of 14 bases. The CDR3 contains 15 residues. The CDR3 nucleotides read TGCAGTGCTAAAGGACAGGGAGGGAGCACAGATACGCAGTATTTT. It yields the protein CSAKGQGGSTDTQYF.

The V call is TRBV20-1, the J call TRBJ2-1; 7 bases agree with TRBD2. This CDR3 has 15 amino acids. J was trimmed by 7 bases and V by 2 bases; bases with no gene match: 11. Germline V CDR1 and CDR2: DFQATT, SNEGSKA (reference sequence). CDR3 residues: CSARNTGTMVNEQFF. The CDR3 bases are TGCAGTGCTAGAAACACCGGGACTATGGTAAATGAGCAGTTCTTC.

The chain recombines TRBV24-1 with TRBJ2-2; the D is unclear. Looked up from germline, CDR1 is KGHDR and CDR2 is SFDVKD. Deletions cut 9 bases from V and 5 bases from J, with 9 bases between. The CDR3 extends over 12 amino acids. The CDR3 spells CATVSRTGELFF. The CDR3 nucleotides are TGTGCCACCGTGTCTAGGACCGGGGAGCTGTTTTTT.